Below are 16 T cell receptor beta chains sequenced from a single sample in a study of beta chain features in type 1 diabetes. Findings of the study overall: All four CD4+ subsets of Type 1 diabetes patients contained TCRB CDR3s that were moderately but significantly shorter.

All of the isolated RNA was reverse transcribed, so expressed TCRB transcripts were sequenced. Only in-frame clones appear in the TCRdb table, and some are missing; sequencing was by immunoSEQ multiplex PCR. The sample comprises about 160,000 clones, 8% to 9.5% of which are singletons, and around 0.5% rests with the top ten. For these TCRs, the target antigens are not known. The sequencing sample was made of central memory CD4+ T cells from blood. The receptors derive from a woman under 30 with type 1 diabetes.

Only a few counts were recorded for this clone. The chain combines TRBV30 with TRBJ1-3; 8 positions agree with TRBD1. V dropped 8 bases and J dropped 4; count of bases not matched to a gene: 7. Germline lookup yields CDR1 GTSNPN and CDR2 SVGIG (reference sequence). The CDR3 is 13 residues long. The CDR3 is CARQGARGNTIYF. CDR3 nucleotide sequence: TGTGCCCGGCAGGGGGCTCGGGGAAACACCATATATTTT.

This clone was detected a few times. This chain links TRBV11-1 with TRBJ1-5; no firm D call. From germline, CDR1 is SGHAT and CDR2 FQDESV (reference sequence). The CDR3 has 16 amino acids. V was clipped by 5 bases and J by 0 bases, with 14 bases between them. The CDR3, as DNA: TGTGCCAGCAGCAAAACCCTCGACATTAGCAATCAGCCCCAGCATTTT. It specifies CASSKTLDISNQPQHF.

This rearrangement joins TRBV13 to TRBJ2-3, with 10 bases identical to TRBD2. Trimming took 2 bases from V and 6 from J; bases not matched to a gene: 5. The CDR3 extends over 15 amino acids. Germline V lookup: CDR1 PRHDT, CDR2 FYEKMQ (reference sequence). The CDR3 DNA reads as TGTGCCAGCAGCTTAAGGCTAGCGGGAGTCGATACGCAGTATTTT. Translating it yields CASSLRLAGVDTQYF.

This chain joins TRBV6-5 and TRBJ2-4; the D gene is possibly TRBD1 (5 bases). The CDR3 consists of 16 residues. V was cut by 0 bases and J by 7 bases, with 16 bases left in between. CDR1 MNHEY and CDR2 SVGAGI come from the germline V gene. The CDR3 region has the DNA TGTGCCAGCAGTTACTCGAGCAGGCAGGGTGGGAACATTCAGTACTTC. It encodes CASSYSSRQGGNIQYF.

This clone was recorded at least ten times. This chain uses TRBV9 with TRBJ1-1, with D unclear. The CDR3 spans 13 residues. Germline V gene data show CDR1 as SGDLS and CDR2 as YYNGEE. With 2 bases removed from V and 0 bases from J, the gap between germline ends came to 5 bases. DNA of the CDR3: TGTGCCAGCAGCGTTCACATGAACACTGAAGCTTTCTTT. This gives the protein CASSVHMNTEAFF.

The chain uses TRBV5-1 and TRBJ2-7; TRBD1 matches 11 bases. Germline V gene sequence: CDR1 SGHRS, CDR2 YFSETQ. After removal of 4 bases from V and 6 bases from J, the junction contained 6 bases not matched to a gene. The CDR3 consists of 14 residues. The DNA of the CDR3 is TGCGCCAGCAGCGTGCGGACAGGGGGCGGCGAGCAGTACTTC. Its translation is CASSVRTGGGEQYF. The full variable domain, completed using reference TRBV5-1 and TRBJ2-7, is KAGVTQTPRYLIKTRGQQVTLSCSPISGHRSVSWYQQTPGQGLQFLFEYFSETQRNKGNFPGRFSGRQFSNSRSEMNVSTLELGDSALYLCASSVRTGGGEQYFGPGTRLTVT.

This clone was observed a handful of times. This same CDR3 is encoded by further DNA sequences in the sample. The gene calls are TRBV28 and TRBJ2-7; no clear D gene. Looked up from germline, CDR1 is MDHEN and CDR2 is SYDVKM. This CDR3 region has 11 residues. Trimming pared 2 bases from V and 6 bases from J, leaving 5 bases between. The CDR3 region has the DNA TGTGCCAGCAGTTTAACTGGCGAGCAGTACTTC. It codes for CASSLTGEQYF.

This clone showed up just a few times. The sample has other DNA sequences that encode this CDR3 too. The V and J genes are TRBV5-4 and TRBJ2-3; D call uncertain. The germline V and J ends were trimmed by 4 bases and 3 bases, with 9 bases remaining between them. CDR1 is SGHNT, CDR2 YYREEE, per germline (reference sequence). The CDR3 covers 13 residues. The DNA for the CDR3 is TGTGCCAGCAGCCTTCGAGGAACAGATACGCAGTATTTT. It encodes CASSLRGTDTQYF.

This chain uses TRBV7-2 with TRBJ1-2, with a possible D match to TRBD1 (6 bases). The length of the CDR3 is 14 residues. The germline V gene has CDR1 SGHTA and CDR2 FQGNSA. V shed 4 bases and J shed 4 bases, with 13 bases lying between them. Written as DNA, the CDR3 is TGTGCCAGCAGCTCTCAGGGGCAGGGCTATGGCTACACCTTC. It specifies CASSSQGQGYGYTF.

This clone was seen more than once but under ten times. The chain combines TRBV9 with TRBJ2-5, with a possible D match to TRBD1 (6 bases). The CDR3 is 15 amino acids. The V end lost 2 bases, the J end lost 2 bases, and 13 bases lay between the germline ends. CDR1 SGDLS and CDR2 YYNGEE come from the germline V gene. The CDR3: CASSVADSLQETQYF. Here the CDR3 DNA reads TGTGCCAGCAGCGTCGCGGACAGCCTTCAAGAGACCCAGTACTTC. The full variable domain, rest sourced from reference TRBV9 and TRBJ2-5, is DSGVTQTPKHLITATGQRVTLRCSPRSGDLSVYWYQQSLDQGLQFLIQYYNGEERAKGNILERFSAQQFPDLHSELNLSSLELGDSALYFCASSVADSLQETQYFGPGTRLLVL.

The chain combines TRBV11-2 with TRBJ2-2; no clear D. CDR1 is SGHAT, CDR2 FQNNGV, per germline. V lost 4 bases and J lost 8, with 8 bases in between. The CDR3 spans 12 residues. For the CDR3, the DNA is TGTGCCAGCAGCTCTTCTAGGGGGGAGCTGTTTTTT. The encoded protein is CASSSSRGELFF. Filled out from reference TRBV11-2 and TRBJ2-2, the complete variable domain reads EAGVAQSPRYKIIEKRQSVAFWCNPISGHATLYWYQQILGQGPKLLIQFQNNGVVDDSQLPKDRFSAERLKGVDSTLKIQPAKLEDSAVYLCASSSSRGELFFGEGSRLTVL.

This clone was picked up a small number of times. This chain connects TRBV5-1 to TRBJ2-7; 10 bases fit TRBD1. Germline loops: CDR1 SGHRS, CDR2 YFSETQ. Trimming took 4 bases from V and 6 from J; bases not matched to a gene: 10. The CDR3 totals 15 residues. The CDR3 DNA reads TGCGCCAGCAGCCCTTCGACAGGGGGCATATCCGAGCAGTACTTC. Translation: CASSPSTGGISEQYF.

V is TRBV6-1 and J is TRBJ1-5; D perhaps matches TRBD1 (5 bases). Germline V CDR1 and CDR2: MNHNS, SASEGT. The CDR3 consists of 11 residues. Trimming took 11 bases from V and 11 from J, leaving 16 bases between them. This CDR3 reads CAGGTWRSQHF. In DNA form, the CDR3 reads TGTGCCGGAGGGACGTGGAGGTCCCAGCATTTT.

This clone was seen a handful of times. In the same sample, other DNA sequences code for this CDR3. The V call is TRBV5-6, the J call TRBJ2-5; 9 nucleotides agree with TRBD2. Per the germline V gene, CDR1 is SGHDT and CDR2 is YYEEEE. The CDR3 is made up of 13 amino acids. V was pared by 6 bases and J by 4 bases, with 4 bases of the junction left unmatched. The CDR3 DNA reads TGTGCCAGCAAGGGACTAGCAGGAGAGACCCAGTACTTC. Amino acid sequence: CASKGLAGETQYF.

In its sample, this clone was seen a few times. V and J are TRBV27 and TRBJ2-7; D gene ambiguous. The V gene lost 3 bases and the J gene lost 3 bases, with 9 bases spanning the gap. The CDR3 covers 13 residues. Germline CDR1 MNHEY, CDR2 SMNVEV (reference sequence). CDR3 sequence: CASSFRSGYEQYF. CDR3 nucleotide sequence: TGTGCCAGCAGTTTCCGGTCGGGCTACGAGCAGTACTTC.

The table lists this clone with many counts. The V call is TRBV19, the J call TRBJ2-3, with 9 bases aligning to TRBD2. Germline CDR1 is LNHDA and CDR2 is SQIVND (reference sequence). J lost 2 bases, V lost 3 bases, and 3 bases had no gene match. This CDR3 has 15 residues. CDR3 protein: CASSIGGGDTDTQYF. DNA for the CDR3: TGTGCCAGTAGTATCGGCGGGGGGGACACAGATACGCAGTATTTT.